This T cell receptor (beta chain) was identified in a study of cytomegalovirus exposure and HLA in healthy donors (dated by TCRdb to about 2017). About the investigation overall: In an earlier analysis of roughly 590 of the donors, 276 Gb of sequence data and just under 120 million unique TCR beta sequences from roughly 200 million T cells were reported. The study profiled the T cell repertoires of hundreds of subjects by immunosequencing and related them to cytomegalovirus serostatus. Among almost 400 genotyped donors of the cohort, an average of 235,054 unique TCR beta nucleotide sequences were sequenced per donor, around 20% of them non-productive. In the later analysis, no new phenotypic data were used to find candidate immune exposures; instead, reliance was placed on TCR beta sequences and their occurrence across donors. About 5 DR-DQ haplotypes were handled as single units for association and clustering, since linkage in the cohort was strong. Donor age, sex, ethnicity and CMV serostatus were compiled alongside the repertoire data. Both class I and class II loci were covered by HLA typing, at four-digit resolution. In addition to the first cohort of around 670 subjects, a separate validation cohort of 120 different subjects was used. All discovery cohort repertoires had been generated using a single sequencing platform. The study combined high-throughput TCR immunosequencing, statistical association of individual TCRs with disease status, and machine learning to predict cytomegalovirus infection status. The study aimed to test whether signatures of past pathogen exposure could be identified by cataloging public T cell receptors. A later genetic analysis used genome-wide SNP genotypes for about 60% of the roughly 700 donors, treating that subset as a discovery cohort. In an earlier analysis of several hundred of the donors, high-throughput TCR beta sequencing was used to judge whether each TCR beta V gene segment behaved as functional or pseudogenic. Typing coverage differed by locus: A, B, C, DRB1 and DQB1 were typed in about 620-640 donors, DQA1 in approximately 520, DPA1 in around 610, and DPB1 in 450 to 490. An early release that covered approximately 600 HLA-typed donors contained about 300 gigabases of sequencing data and about 84 million unique TCR sequences. A later analysis re-analyzed previously published TCR beta repertoires from roughly 690 donors and added high-resolution HLA genotyping to study TCR occurrence patterns. The genetic ancestry cluster associated with self-reported Caucasian donors included 81% of the approximately 410 genotyped donors.

Study-wide findings and limitations: Some IMGT-functional V segments, including TRBV6-2 and TRBV6-3, could not be distinguished by the 87-base-pair reads and were therefore excluded. Because some donors lacked HLA typing at each locus, the association tests relied only on the typed subset. A later analysis associated roughly 17,000 TCR beta sequences with specific HLA alleles at a false discovery rate of 0.05. In a later analysis, several top co-occurrence clusters were reported to appear linked to parvovirus B19, influenza, CMV and Epstein-Barr virus. A further reported finding was that TCR beta sequences accurately predicted the HLA-A and HLA-B alleles for most subjects in the first cohort. The presence/absence analyses assumed that sequencing depth was roughly uniform across donors, and that assumption may not be true. When HLA alleles, especially DR and DQ, strongly co-occurred, attributing TCR associations to individual alleles was difficult. According to a later analysis, TCR association rates differed among HLA loci, with DRB1 alleles showing the most associated TCRs and HLA-C alleles showing the fewest. This cohort had only TCR beta chains sequenced, and the lack of alpha or paired-chain data limited which features could be detected. The study gave a list of some 150 TCR beta chains associated with cytomegalovirus. A later analysis found that most CMV-associated TCR beta chains appeared HLA-restricted, with HLA associations seemingly driven largely by CMV exposure. V-gene and J-gene trimming of TCR beta chains was associated with a missense DCLRE1C variant in a later genetic analysis, and the association was replicated in an independent cohort. The classifier was reported to diagnose cytomegalovirus status with high specificity and sensitivity in both the original cohort and the validation cohort. The authors suggested that the approach could potentially be extended to other disease states and immunological phenotypes. A later genetic analysis reported fewer N-insertions in productive TCRs among donors in an Asian-associated ancestry cluster than the roughly 690-donor mean. In vitro tests confirmed that a few of the cytomegalovirus-associated TCR beta chains recognize cytomegalovirus antigens. In an earlier analysis of 587 of the donors, most TCR beta V segments were observed in productive rearrangements about 90% or about 30% of the time, broadly matching IMGT annotations. The sequencing pipeline was judged likely to have produced a cluster of highly shared sequence variants as a technical artifact. Compared with equally common non-associated chains, HLA-associated TCR beta chains in a later analysis were more clonally expanded and had lower generation probabilities. While some public TCRs were present in many individuals, most TCR sequences turned up only very rarely across donors. Linkage disequilibrium might explain the correlated functional status among segregating V segments, but an unknown experimental factor could not be ruled out. For the cohort, immune exposure information was limited to CMV serostatus. Because counts were too low, roughly 17 rarely observed V segments, including chromosome 9 orphons, were left out of the earlier analysis of 587 of the donors.

The cohort consisted of 666 healthy bone marrow donors. All cohort members were sampled while nominally healthy, although unrecorded immune exposures were likely present. The donor tested CMV seronegative, placing the donor among the 352 seronegative members of the cohort. A peripheral blood sample was provided by each donor, and peripheral blood mononuclear cells were used for TCR beta sequencing. Genomic DNA was extracted from the blood cell samples with the Qiagen DNeasy Blood Extraction Kit. Of note for this clone: Its antigen has not been determined. No base-level quality is on record; no much larger clone is a single base apart.

CDR1 and CDR2 are drawn from the germline V gene: SGDLS, YYNGEE. Counted from cysteine to phenylalanine, this CDR3 has 15 amino acids. The read is trimmed to its CDR3 DNA, 45 bases read in frame from base 1. The germline V end is reduced by 4 bases and the J end by 4 bases; junction bases left unmatched: 8. The library was built by means of the immunoSEQ multiplex PCR assay. For the multiplex PCR, a mixture combining 60 forward primers for TCR Vbeta segments and 13 reverse primers for TCR Jbeta segments was used. The CDR3 region of rearranged TCR beta genes was amplified from genomic DNA with a multiplex PCR assay. The Illumina HiSeq System was used to sequence the amplified TCR beta libraries as 87-base-pair reads. The authors processed their data as follows. In a later analysis, 70 million to 95 million unique TCR beta chains were counted across the 690 or so repertoires, and roughly 11 million of these chains were shared by at least two donors. Raw reads were error-corrected and collapsed into unique sequences by a nearest-neighbor algorithm in which closely related sequences were merged to remove PCR and sequencing errors. Alignment of CDR3 sequences to IMGT reference sequences was used to assign V, D and J gene segments. For a sequence to be retained, at least a six-nucleotide match to both a V gene segment and a J gene segment was required. Rearrangements were classified as productive when the CDR3 lacked stop codons and remained in frame with V and J, and all other rearrangements were classified as non-productive. Following IMGT convention, CDR3 was defined as the stretch from the second conserved V-encoded cysteine to the conserved J-encoded phenylalanine. In an earlier analysis of 550 to 650 of the donors, sequences lacking an unambiguous match to a single V gene segment were excluded. An earlier analysis of 587 of the donors classified V segments as functional when productive rearrangements were above 56.7% and as segregating when the standard deviation between donors was above 5%. A statistical classification framework was developed to diagnose cytomegalovirus status using the catalog of TCR beta chain sequences. A later analysis assigned V and J genes by comparing TCR nucleotide sequences with IMGT/GENE-DB human TR gene sequences. The TCRdist pipeline was used in a later analysis to assign CDR3 sequences and most-parsimonious VDJ recombination scenarios. In a later analysis, each TCR beta chain was defined by its CDR3 amino acid sequence together with its V-gene family, and reads without a unique V-gene family were excluded. In a later analysis, 450 to 600 highly shared, low-generation-probability nucleotide sequences were removed to address suspected cross-contamination and a sequencing artifact. For each public chain, a later analysis derived a clonal expansion index from normalized ranks of inferred template counts within each repertoire. A later analysis computed generation probabilities with a VDJ recombination model fitted to out-of-frame rearrangements, and checked the results against IGoR. A later analysis scored TCR-TCR, TCR-HLA and TCR-CMV co-occurrence with hypergeometric tests, applying a repertoire-size bias correction to TCR pairs. False discovery rates were estimated in a later analysis by permuting HLA or CMV assignments 20 times. In a later analysis, co-occurring TCRs were grouped using DBSCAN, and TCRdist sequence similarity was added for clustering within HLA-allele-positive subsets. Repertoires with fewer than 30,000 or more than 120,000 public chains, plus five repertoires with anomalous nucleotide sharing, were excluded from co-occurrence clustering. TCRdb mirrors the immuneACCESS table, restricted to in-frame sequences. Some clones are absent from its copies; in checked studies, under half trace to an unresolved V gene, and the reason for the others is unknown. The DNA was the basis for D and trimming; V, J and clone size are from that table. In this sample the table shows about 120,000 clones, about 80% of which occur a single time. The leading ten clones occupy 2% to 3% of the sample.

This TCR derives from a female donor in good health and CMV-seronegative. Source material: PBMCs. The V and J segments used are TRBV9 and TRBJ2-1; 7 bases in the middle match TRBD1. The CDR3 region reads CASSISWGQYNEQFF. The nucleotide sequence reads TGTGCCAGCAGCATAAGTTGGGGACAGTACAATGAGCAGTTCTTC.